The rows below give T cell receptor beta chains drawn from one sample of a study of T cells in Graves' hyperthyroidism and ophthalmopathy. Using its own MiXCR run on the multiplex PCR reads, TCRdb lists one record per CDR3 protein. This sample has some 350,000 distinct CDR3 sequences; about 25% occur once, and the top ten carry about 70%. The sample taken for sequencing was blood. The receptors derive from a man between 45 and 60 years old with Graves' hyperthyroidism. The CDR3 runs from the conserved cysteine through the conserved F or W.

J: TRBJ2-1; V: TRBV27; CDR3: CASGAGTSGMGYNEQFF
J: TRBJ1-1; V: TRBV12-3/TRBV12-4; CDR3: CASRTRGRERTFF
J: TRBJ1-1; V: TRBV3-1; CDR3: CASSQGTGRGTEAFF
J: TRBJ2-3; V: TRBV11-3; CDR3: CASSSYLGRGKTGDTQYF
J: TRBJ2-2; V: TRBV7-3; CDR3: CASSPQGATGELFF
J: TRBJ2-2; V: TRBV28; CDR3: CASSLPGTRNTGELFF
J: TRBJ2-3; V: TRBV20-1; CDR3: CSTASGTDTQYF
J: TRBJ1-5; V: TRBV11-2; CDR3: CASSVGGGQPQHF
J: TRBJ1-2; V: TRBV7-2; CDR3: CASSLLPYGYTF
J: TRBJ1-4; V: TRBV2; CDR3: CASRIQGQMELFF
J: TRBJ2-2; V: TRBV11-2; CDR3: CASSWGQGGAGELFF
J: TRBJ2-3; V: TRBV7-3; CDR3: CASSFYLADTQYF
J: TRBJ1-1; V: TRBV18; CDR3: CASSPPTVGTEAFF
J: TRBJ2-1; V: TRBV7-3; CDR3: CASSLGGASGRAYNEQFF
J: TRBJ2-7; V: TRBV7-2; CDR3: CASSLRQELAGSSYEQYF
J: TRBJ2-3; V: TRBV19; CDR3: CASSGVGSGTDTQYF
J: TRBJ2-1; V: TRBV12-3/TRBV12-4; CDR3: CASRSGTSSYNEQFF
J: TRBJ2-2; V: TRBV12-3/TRBV12-4; CDR3: CASSPGTGRGTGELFF
J: TRBJ2-7; V: TRBV5-1; CDR3: CASSLSGTSGNYEQYF
J: TRBJ2-4; V: TRBV20-1; CDR3: CSAPHPPQAGGSPGSIQYF
J: TRBJ2-3; V: TRBV9; CDR3: CASGEGYRSWTSTDTQYF
J: TRBJ2-1; V: TRBV10-1; CDR3: CASSDREYHNEQFF
J: TRBJ1-2; V: TRBV2; CDR3: CASHRGGHYGYTF
J: TRBJ2-2; V: TRBV15; CDR3: CATSRDRDRTGELFF
J: TRBJ2-5; V: TRBV6-1; CDR3: CASSDREETQYF
J: TRBJ2-1; V: TRBV3-1; CDR3: CASSTRGAGNEQFF
J: TRBJ1-2; V: TRBV29-1; CDR3: CSVVSTGTGNGYTF
J: TRBJ1-3; V: TRBV29-1; CDR3: CGGVTGGTGNTIYF
J: TRBJ2-2; V: TRBV9; CDR3: CASSVGQGNTGELFF